The clone carrying this TCR beta chain was found many times. The antigen is not known. This record comes from a study of early T cells in non-severe SARS-CoV-2 infection. Study-wide context: Chains were unpaired, as sequencing was done on bulk RNA from unsorted whole blood. General observations from the study: CD4 and private specificities were missed by VDJdb matching, which favored anti-spike CD8 responses.

One entry per CDR3 protein results from TCRdb running MiXCR on the 5' RACE reads. The sample yields 55,000 to 75,000 distinct CDR3 sequences, about 8.4% seen once. Trimming at V came to 2 bases and at J to 5 bases, leaving 5 bases not matched to a gene. CDR1 and CDR2 from the germline V gene are KGHDR and SFDVKD. The length of the CDR3 is 16 residues. Specimen: whole blood. This clonotype originated in an adult who was a healthcare worker with PCR-confirmed SARS-CoV-2 infection or an uninfected control (not recorded which). V is TRBV24-1 and J is TRBJ2-1, with 10 bases lining up with TRBD2. The CDR3 region is CATSDSGLARHNEQFF. The CDR3 DNA sequence: TGTGCCACCAGTGATTCGGGACTAGCGAGACACAATGAGCAGTTCTTC.